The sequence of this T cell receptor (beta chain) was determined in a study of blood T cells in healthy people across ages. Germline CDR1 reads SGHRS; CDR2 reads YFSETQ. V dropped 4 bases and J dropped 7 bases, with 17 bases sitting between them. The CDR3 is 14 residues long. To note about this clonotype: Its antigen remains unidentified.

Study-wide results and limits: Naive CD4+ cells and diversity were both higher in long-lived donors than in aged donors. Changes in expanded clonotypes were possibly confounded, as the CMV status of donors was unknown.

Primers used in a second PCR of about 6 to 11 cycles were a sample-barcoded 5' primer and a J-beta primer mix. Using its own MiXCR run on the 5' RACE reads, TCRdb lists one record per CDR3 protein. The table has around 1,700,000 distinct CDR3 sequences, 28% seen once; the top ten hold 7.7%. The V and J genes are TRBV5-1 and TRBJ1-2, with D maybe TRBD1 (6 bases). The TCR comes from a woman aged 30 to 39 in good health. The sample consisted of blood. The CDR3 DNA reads TGCGCCAGCAGCCCAGGGACAACGGGCCTTGGCTACACCTTC. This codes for CASSPGTTGLGYTF.